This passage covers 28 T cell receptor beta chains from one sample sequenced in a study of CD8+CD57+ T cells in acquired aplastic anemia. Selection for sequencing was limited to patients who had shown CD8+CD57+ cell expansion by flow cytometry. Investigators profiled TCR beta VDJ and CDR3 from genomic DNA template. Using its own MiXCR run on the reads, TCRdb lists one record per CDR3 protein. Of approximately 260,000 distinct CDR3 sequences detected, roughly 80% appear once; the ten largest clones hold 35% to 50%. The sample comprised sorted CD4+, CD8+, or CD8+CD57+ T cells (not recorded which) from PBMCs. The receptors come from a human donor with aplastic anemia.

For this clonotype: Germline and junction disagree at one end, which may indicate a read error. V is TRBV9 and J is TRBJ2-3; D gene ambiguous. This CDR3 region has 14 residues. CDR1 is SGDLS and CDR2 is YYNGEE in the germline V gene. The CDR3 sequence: CASSVGADPETYDF. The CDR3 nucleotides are TGTGCCAGCAGCGTAGGGGCAGATCCCGAGACGTATGATTTT.

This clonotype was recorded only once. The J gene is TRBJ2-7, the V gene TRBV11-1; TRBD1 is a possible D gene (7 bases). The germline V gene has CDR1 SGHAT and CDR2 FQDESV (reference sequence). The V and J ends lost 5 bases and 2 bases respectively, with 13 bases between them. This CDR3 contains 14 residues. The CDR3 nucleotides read TGTGCCAGCAGCCGAGGGGGGACAGCCTACGAGCAGTACTTC. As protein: CASSRGGTAYEQYF.

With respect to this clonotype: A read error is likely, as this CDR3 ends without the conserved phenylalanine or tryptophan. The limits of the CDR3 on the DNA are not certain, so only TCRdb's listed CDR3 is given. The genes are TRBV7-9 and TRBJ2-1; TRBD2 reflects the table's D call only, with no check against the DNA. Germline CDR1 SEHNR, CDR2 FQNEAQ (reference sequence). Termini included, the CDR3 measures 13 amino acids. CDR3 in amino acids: CASSFQVSGGSYD.

For the CDR3, the DNA is TGTGCCAGCAGCTTAAGTCTGTCAGATTCACCCCTCCACTTT. Amino acid sequence: CASSLSLSDSPLHF. The chain uses TRBV11-3 and TRBJ1-6; D gene ambiguous. The CDR3 length is 14 residues. Trimming removed 2 bases at V and 8 bases at J, with 10 bases between. Germline V gene sequence: CDR1 SGHNT, CDR2 YENEEA.

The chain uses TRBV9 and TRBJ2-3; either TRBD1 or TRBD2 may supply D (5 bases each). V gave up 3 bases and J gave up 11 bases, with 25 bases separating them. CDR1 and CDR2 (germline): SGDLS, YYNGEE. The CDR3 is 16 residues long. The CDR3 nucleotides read TGTGCCAGCAGCGCCGAGATGGGGGATACTAAAGCTTTGCAGTATTTT. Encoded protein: CASSAEMGDTKALQYF.

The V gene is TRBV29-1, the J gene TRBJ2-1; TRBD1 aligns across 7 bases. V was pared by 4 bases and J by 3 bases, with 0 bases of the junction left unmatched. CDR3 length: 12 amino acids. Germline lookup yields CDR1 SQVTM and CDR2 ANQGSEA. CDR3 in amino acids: CSVGQGYNEQFF. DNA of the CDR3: TGCAGCGTTGGACAGGGCTACAATGAGCAGTTCTTC.

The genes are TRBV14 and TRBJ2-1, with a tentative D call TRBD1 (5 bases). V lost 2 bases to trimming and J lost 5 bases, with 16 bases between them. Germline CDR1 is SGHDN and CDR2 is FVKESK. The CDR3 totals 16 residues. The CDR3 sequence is CASSQTLGDRNNEQFF. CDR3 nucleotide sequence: TGTGCCAGCAGCCAAACCCTCGGAGACAGAAACAATGAGCAGTTCTTC.

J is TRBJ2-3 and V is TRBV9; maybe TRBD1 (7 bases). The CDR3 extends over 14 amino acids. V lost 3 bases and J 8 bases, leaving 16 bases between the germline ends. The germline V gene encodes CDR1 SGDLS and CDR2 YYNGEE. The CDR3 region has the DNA TGTGCCAGCAGCGGGGCGGGACGACAGGGTACGCAGTATTTT. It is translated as CASSGAGRQGTQYF.

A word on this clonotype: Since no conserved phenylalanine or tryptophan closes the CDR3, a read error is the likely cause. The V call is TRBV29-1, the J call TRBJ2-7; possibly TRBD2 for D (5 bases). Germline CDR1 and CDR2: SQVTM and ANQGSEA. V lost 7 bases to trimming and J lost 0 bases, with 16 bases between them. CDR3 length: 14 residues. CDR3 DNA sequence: TGCAGCGCTACCCTCGGGGATAGCTCCTACGAGCAGTACGGC. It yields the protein CSATLGDSSYEQYG.

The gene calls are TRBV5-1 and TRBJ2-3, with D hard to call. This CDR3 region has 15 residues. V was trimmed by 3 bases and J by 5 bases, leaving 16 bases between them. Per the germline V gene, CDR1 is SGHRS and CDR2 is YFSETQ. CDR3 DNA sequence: TGCGCCAGCAGCTCAGGCACTGAAGCTTTAGATACGCAGTATTTT. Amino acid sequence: CASSSGTEALDTQYF.

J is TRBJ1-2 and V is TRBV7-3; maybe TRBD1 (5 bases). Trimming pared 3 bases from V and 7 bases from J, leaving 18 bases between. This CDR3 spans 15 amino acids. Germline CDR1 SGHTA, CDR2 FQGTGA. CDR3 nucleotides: TGTGCCAGCAGCTTGGGTGGAGGGGCAAGCTGTGGCTACACCTTC. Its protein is CASSLGGGASCGYTF.

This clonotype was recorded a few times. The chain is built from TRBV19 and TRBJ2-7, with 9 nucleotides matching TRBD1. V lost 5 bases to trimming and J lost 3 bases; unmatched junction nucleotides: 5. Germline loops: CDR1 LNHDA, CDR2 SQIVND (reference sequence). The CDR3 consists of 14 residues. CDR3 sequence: CASSSETGGYEQYF. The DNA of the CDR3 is TGTGCCAGTAGTTCCGAGACAGGGGGCTACGAGCAGTACTTC.

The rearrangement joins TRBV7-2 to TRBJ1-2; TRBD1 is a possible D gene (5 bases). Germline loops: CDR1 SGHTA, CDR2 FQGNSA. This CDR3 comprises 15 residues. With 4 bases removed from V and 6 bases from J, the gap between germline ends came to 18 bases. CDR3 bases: TGTGCCAGCAGCTCGGAGGCGGCAGGGCGAGATGGCTACACCTTC. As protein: CASSSEAAGRDGYTF.

CDR3 amino acids: CSASSWGRKKGYTF. CDR3 nucleotide sequence: TGCAGTGCCAGTAGTTGGGGACGCAAGAAGGGCTACACCTTC. The chain employs TRBV20-1 and TRBJ1-2; D perhaps matches TRBD1 (5 bases). This CDR3 spans 14 amino acids. The germline V gene has CDR1 DFQATT and CDR2 SNEGSKA (reference sequence). V was shortened by 6 bases and J by 8 bases, with 22 bases between the two germline ends.

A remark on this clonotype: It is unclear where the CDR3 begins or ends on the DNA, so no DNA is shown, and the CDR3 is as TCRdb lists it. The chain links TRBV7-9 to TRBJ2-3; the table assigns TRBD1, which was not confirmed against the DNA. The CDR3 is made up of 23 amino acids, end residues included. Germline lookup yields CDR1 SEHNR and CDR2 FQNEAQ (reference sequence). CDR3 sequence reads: CASSFSICSARNRGDLGTDTQYF.

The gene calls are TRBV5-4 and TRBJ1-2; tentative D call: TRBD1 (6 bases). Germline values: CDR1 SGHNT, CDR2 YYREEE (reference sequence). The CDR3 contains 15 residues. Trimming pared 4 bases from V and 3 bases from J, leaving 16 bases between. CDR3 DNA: TGTGCCAGCAGCCGGACCGGGGGCGCCGACTATGGCTACACCTTC. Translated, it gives CASSRTGGADYGYTF. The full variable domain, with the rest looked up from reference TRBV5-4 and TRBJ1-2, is ETGVTQSPTHLIKTRGQQVTLRCSSQSGHNTVSWYQQALGQGPQFIFQYYREEENGRGNFPPRFSGLQFPNYSSELNVNALELDDSALYLCASSRTGGADYGYTFGSGTRLTVV.

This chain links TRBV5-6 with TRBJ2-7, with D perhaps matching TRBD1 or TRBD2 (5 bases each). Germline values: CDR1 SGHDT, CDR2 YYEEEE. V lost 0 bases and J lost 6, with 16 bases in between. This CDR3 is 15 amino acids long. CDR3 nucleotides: TGTGCCAGCAGCTTGGAGAGGGACGGGCCGTCCGAGCAGTACGTC. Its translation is CASSLERDGPSEQYV.

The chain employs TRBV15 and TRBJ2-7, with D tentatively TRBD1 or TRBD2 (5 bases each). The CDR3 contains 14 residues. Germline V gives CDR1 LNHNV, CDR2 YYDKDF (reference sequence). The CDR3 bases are TGCGCCACCATCGGCCGGGGCCGCGCCTACGAGCAGTACGTC. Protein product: CATIGRGRAYEQYV.

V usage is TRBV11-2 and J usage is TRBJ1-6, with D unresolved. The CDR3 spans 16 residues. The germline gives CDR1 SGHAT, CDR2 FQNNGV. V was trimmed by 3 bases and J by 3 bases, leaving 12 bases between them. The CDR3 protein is CASSLEMGGYNSPLHF. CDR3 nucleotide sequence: TGTGCCAGCAGCTTGGAGATGGGAGGCTATAATTCACCCCTCCACTTT.

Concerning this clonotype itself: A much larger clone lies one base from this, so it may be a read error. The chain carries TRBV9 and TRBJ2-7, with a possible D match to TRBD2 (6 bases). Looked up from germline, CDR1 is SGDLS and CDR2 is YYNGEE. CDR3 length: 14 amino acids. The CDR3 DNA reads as TGTGTCAGCAGTCCCGGGGACTTCCCCTACGAGCAGTACTTC. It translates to CVSSPGDFPYEQYF.

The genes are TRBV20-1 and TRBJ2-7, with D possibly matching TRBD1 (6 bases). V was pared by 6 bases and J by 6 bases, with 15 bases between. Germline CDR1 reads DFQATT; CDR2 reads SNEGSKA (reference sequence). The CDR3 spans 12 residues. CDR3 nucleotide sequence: TGCAGTGCCAGGGACGTGGGGGCCGAGCAGTACTTC. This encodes CSARDVGAEQYF.

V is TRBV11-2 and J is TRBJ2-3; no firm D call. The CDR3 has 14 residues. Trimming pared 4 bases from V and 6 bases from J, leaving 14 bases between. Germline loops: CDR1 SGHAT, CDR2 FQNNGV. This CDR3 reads CASSSGEGTDTQYF. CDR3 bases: TGTGCCAGCAGCTCCGGAGAAGGTACCGATACGCAGTATTTT.

The CDR3 nucleotides are TGTGCCAGCAGCTTGGACAGGGGTGCTCCGCAGTTCTTC. It yields the protein CASSLDRGAPQFF. The rearrangement joins TRBV5-5 to TRBJ2-1, with TRBD1 matching over 7 bases. The germline CDR1 and CDR2 sequences are SGHKS and YYEKEE (reference sequence). This CDR3 is 13 amino acids long. The J segment lost 12 bases and the V segment lost 0 bases, leaving 6 bases of the junction unmatched.

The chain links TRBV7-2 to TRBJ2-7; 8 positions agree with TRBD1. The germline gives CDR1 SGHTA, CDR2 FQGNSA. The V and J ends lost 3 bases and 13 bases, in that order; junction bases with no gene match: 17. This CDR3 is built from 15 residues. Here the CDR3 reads CASSLPGGADYGHYV. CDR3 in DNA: TGTGCCAGCAGCTTGCCAGGGGGCGCCGACTATGGCCACTACGTC.

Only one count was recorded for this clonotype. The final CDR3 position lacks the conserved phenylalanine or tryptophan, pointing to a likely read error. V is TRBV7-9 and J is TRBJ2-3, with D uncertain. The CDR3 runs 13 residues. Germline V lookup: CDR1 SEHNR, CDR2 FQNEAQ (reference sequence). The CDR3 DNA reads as TGTGCCAGCGGCTACGGGCTCACAGAGACGCAGTATGTT. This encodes CASGYGLTETQYV.

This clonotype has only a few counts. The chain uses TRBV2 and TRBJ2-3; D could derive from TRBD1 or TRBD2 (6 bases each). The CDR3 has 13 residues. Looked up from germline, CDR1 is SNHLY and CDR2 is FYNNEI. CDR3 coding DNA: TGTGGTGCCGGGGGCGGGGGCACAGATACGCAGTATTTT. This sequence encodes CGAGGGGTDTQYF.

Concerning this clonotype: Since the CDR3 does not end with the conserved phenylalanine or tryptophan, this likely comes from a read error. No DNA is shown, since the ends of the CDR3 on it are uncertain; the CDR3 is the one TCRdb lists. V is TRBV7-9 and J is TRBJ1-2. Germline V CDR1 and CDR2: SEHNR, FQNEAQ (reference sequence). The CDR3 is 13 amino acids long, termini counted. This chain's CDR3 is CASSQDMTEQFFG.

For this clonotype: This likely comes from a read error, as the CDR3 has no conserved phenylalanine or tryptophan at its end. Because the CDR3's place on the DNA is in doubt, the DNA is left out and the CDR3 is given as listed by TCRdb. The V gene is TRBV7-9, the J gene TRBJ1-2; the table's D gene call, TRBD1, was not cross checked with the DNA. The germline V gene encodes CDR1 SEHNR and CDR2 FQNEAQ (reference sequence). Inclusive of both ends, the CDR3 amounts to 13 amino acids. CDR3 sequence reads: CASSSVLENTGEL.